The rows below give T cell receptor beta chains drawn from one sample of a study of T cell responses to AZD1222 COVID-19 vaccine. The protocol was immunoSEQ multiplex PCR, while the TCRdb copy is restricted to in-frame clones and leaves out a portion. This sample carries more than 150,000 clones, 80% to 95% of them seen once, and the ten largest clones take around 1.9%. Sequenced here: peripheral blood, sampled 28 days after the second AZD1222 dose. These TCRs come from an adult who received the AZD1222 COVID-19 vaccine. CDR3s include the opening cysteine and the closing phenylalanine or tryptophan. The order of the fields is D gene, clone size, V gene, J gene, CDR3 protein, CDR3 DNA. A D gene is named only where the DNA matches it firmly. Part of the rows lack a size; the others show once, few, many or a class for expanded clones.

TRBD1	.	TRBV18	TRBJ2-1	CASSLTAGTGYNEQFF	TGTGCCAGCTCACTGACCGCCGGGACAGGCTACAATGAGCAGTTCTTC
.	.	TRBV19	TRBJ1-5	CASSPAGGNQPQHF	TGTGCCAGTAGTCCTGCGGGGGGCAATCAGCCCCAGCATTTT
TRBD2	.	TRBV7-3	TRBJ2-7	CASSLTGVRGRAYEQYF	TGTGCCAGCAGCTTAACGGGGGTAAGAGGGAGGGCCTACGAGCAGTACTTC
.	.	TRBV10-3	TRBJ1-5	CAISPGGQPQHF	TGTGCCATCAGCCCCGGCGGTCAGCCCCAGCATTTT
.	.	TRBV11-2	TRBJ1-6	CASSLLTAYNSPLHF	TGTGCCAGCAGCTTACTGACAGCGTATAATTCACCCCTCCACTTT
.	.	TRBV30	TRBJ1-1	CAWNGGMNTEAFF	TGTGCCTGGAATGGTGGGATGAACACTGAAGCTTTCTTT
.	.	TRBV5-1	TRBJ1-4	CASSLEGRGRGDEKLFF	TGCGCCAGCAGCTTGGAGGGCAGGGGACGGGGGGATGAAAAACTGTTTTTT
TRBD1	.	TRBV5-1	TRBJ2-3	CASSPPSGTGADTQYF	TGCGCCAGCAGCCCCCCCTCCGGGACAGGGGCAGATACGCAGTATTTT
TRBD1	.	TRBV24-1	TRBJ2-1	CATGGTGPYNEQFF	TGTGCCACCGGGGGGACAGGGCCCTACAATGAGCAGTTCTTC
TRBD1	.	TRBV7-3	TRBJ2-1	CASSLDRGDEQFF	TGTGCCAGCAGCCTCGACAGGGGCGATGAGCAGTTCTTC
.	.	TRBV4-2	TRBJ2-3	CASSQGLADTQYF	TGTGCCAGCAGCCAAGGCCTAGCAGATACGCAGTATTTT
TRBD1	.	TRBV6-5	TRBJ2-7	CASSYRDRGYEQYF	TGTGCCAGCAGTTACCGGGACAGGGGCTACGAGCAGTACTTC
TRBD2	once	TRBV19	TRBJ2-6	CASSIRAGGAGANVLTF	TGTGCCAGTAGTATCAGGGCGGGGGGCGCTGGGGCCAACGTCCTGACTTTC
.	.	TRBV5-1	TRBJ2-1	CASKAASGGSYNEQFF	TGCGCCAGCAAGGCCGCGTCAGGCGGCTCCTACAATGAGCAGTTCTTC
TRBD1	.	TRBV4-1	TRBJ1-5	CASSHDRGPLPPQHF	TGCGCCAGCAGCCATGACAGGGGACCTCTACCGCCCCAGCATTTT
.	.	TRBV4-2	TRBJ1-5	CASSQGFSGNQPQHF	TGTGCCAGCAGCCAGGGGTTTAGCGGCAATCAGCCCCAGCATTTT
.	.	TRBV28	TRBJ2-5	CASRWGAGTSETQYF	TGTGCCAGCAGGTGGGGAGCAGGTACGTCGGAGACCCAGTACTTC
.	.	TRBV9	TRBJ2-1	CASSVGPPGSKQFF	TGTGCCAGCAGCGTAGGGCCTCCGGGATCAAAGCAGTTCTTC
.	.	TRBV6-5	TRBJ2-5	CASIDKGGRETQYF	TGTGCCAGCATAGATAAGGGGGGCCGAGAGACCCAGTACTTC
TRBD2	.	TRBV5-1	TRBJ2-7	CASSLNPGGYYEQYF	TGCGCCAGCAGCCTTAACCCGGGGGGGTATTACGAGCAGTACTTC
.	few	TRBV5-6	TRBJ1-5	CASSSFTLNQPQHF	TGTGCCAGCAGCTCCTTCACTCTAAATCAGCCCCAGCATTTT
TRBD1	.	TRBV7-2	TRBJ2-7	CASSLWQGAYEQYF	TGTGCCAGCAGCTTATGGCAGGGGGCGTACGAGCAGTACTTC
.	once	TRBV12-3/TRBV12-4	TRBJ1-1	CASSFRRDTEAFF	TGTGCCAGCAGTTTTCGGAGGGACACTGAAGCTTTCTTT
TRBD2	.	TRBV9	TRBJ2-2	CASNAGTSGNAGELFF	TGTGCGAGTAATGCGGGGACTAGCGGGAATGCCGGGGAGCTGTTTTTT
.	.	TRBV6-5	TRBJ2-7	CASSTRLNYEQYF	TGTGCCAGCAGTACCAGACTTAACTACGAGCAGTACTTC
TRBD1	.	TRBV6-5	TRBJ1-1	CASSYHPRTGQAFF	TGTGCCAGCAGTTACCACCCTAGGACAGGGCAAGCTTTCTTT
.	.	TRBV3-1/TRBV3-2	TRBJ1-2	CASSPGRGAPHYGYTF	TGTGCCAGCAGCCCCGGAAGGGGGGCGCCCCACTATGGCTACACCTTC
TRBD1	.	TRBV3-1/TRBV3-2	TRBJ2-1	CASSFRTGGHNEQFF	TGTGCCAGCAGCTTTCGGACAGGGGGGCACAATGAGCAGTTCTTC
.	once	TRBV7-2	TRBJ1-2	CASSPRFGDGYTF	TGTGCCAGCAGCCCCCGTTTCGGGGACGGCTACACCTTC
TRBD1	.	TRBV9	TRBJ2-3	CASREPGQNTDTQYF	TGTGCCAGCAGGGAACCGGGACAGAACACAGATACGCAGTATTTT
TRBD1	once	TRBV10-3	TRBJ2-7	CATGRDRDTYEQYF	TGTGCCACCGGGCGGGACAGGGATACCTACGAGCAGTACTTC
.	few	TRBV6-2/TRBV6-3	TRBJ1-2	CASSYSYRATYGYTF	TGTGCCAGCAGTTACTCCTACAGGGCTACCTATGGCTACACCTTC
.	.	TRBV5-6	TRBJ2-5	CASSWQEEETQYF	TGTGCCAGCAGCTGGCAGGAGGAAGAGACCCAGTACTTC
.	.	TRBV9	TRBJ2-2	CASSVAASLGFTGELFF	TGTGCCAGCAGCGTAGCGGCTAGCCTCGGGTTCACCGGGGAGCTGTTTTTT
.	.	TRBV3-1/TRBV3-2	TRBJ1-5	CASSPGAINQPQHF	TGTGCCAGCAGCCCCGGGGCGATCAATCAGCCCCAGCATTTT
TRBD1	.	TRBV6-6	TRBJ1-6	CASSPLKQGGYNSPLHF	TGTGCCAGCAGTCCCCTCAAACAGGGGGGATATAATTCACCCCTCCACTTT
.	.	TRBV7-9	TRBJ2-3	CASSLVSGLPTDTQYF	TGTGCCAGCAGCTTAGTTTCTGGACTACCCACAGATACGCAGTATTTT
.	.	TRBV11-2	TRBJ2-7	CASSFGGLIEQYF	TGTGCCAGCAGCTTCGGGGGTTTGATCGAGCAGTACTTC
.	.	TRBV11-2	TRBJ2-7	CASSFATGDGEQYF	TGTGCCAGCAGCTTCGCTACTGGGGACGGCGAGCAGTACTTC
TRBD2	.	TRBV4-2	TRBJ2-7	CASSQVSGRALVEQYF	TGTGCCAGCAGCCAAGTAAGCGGGAGGGCCTTGGTCGAGCAGTACTTC
TRBD2	few	TRBV7-3	TRBJ2-2	CASSVKASGRTGELFF	TGTGCCAGCAGCGTAAAGGCTAGCGGGAGAACCGGGGAGCTGTTTTTT
TRBD1	.	TRBV24-1	TRBJ2-7	CATSPPGRGLVEQYF	TGTGCCACCAGTCCCCCTGGCAGGGGGCTCGTCGAGCAGTACTTC
.	.	TRBV5-4	TRBJ2-5	CASSFGGREEETQYF	TGTGCCAGCAGCTTTGGGGGTAGAGAGGAAGAGACCCAGTACTTC
.	.	TRBV28	TRBJ1-2	CASTKTGRGYTF	TGTGCCAGCACCAAGACAGGTAGAGGCTACACCTTC